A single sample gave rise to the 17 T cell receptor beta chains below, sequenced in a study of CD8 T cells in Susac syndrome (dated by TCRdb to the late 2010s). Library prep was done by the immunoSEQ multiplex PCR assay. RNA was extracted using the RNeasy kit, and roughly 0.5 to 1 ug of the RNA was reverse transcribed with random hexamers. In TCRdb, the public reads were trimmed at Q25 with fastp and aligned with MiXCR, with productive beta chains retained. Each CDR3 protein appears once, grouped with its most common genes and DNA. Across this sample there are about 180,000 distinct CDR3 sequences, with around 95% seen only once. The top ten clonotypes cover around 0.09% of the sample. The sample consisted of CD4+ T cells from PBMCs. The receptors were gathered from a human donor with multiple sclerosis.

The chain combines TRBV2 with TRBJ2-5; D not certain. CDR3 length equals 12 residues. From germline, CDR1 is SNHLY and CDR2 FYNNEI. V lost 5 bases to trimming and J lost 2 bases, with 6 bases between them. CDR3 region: CASSYKQETQYF. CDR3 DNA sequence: TGTGCCAGCAGTTACAAGCAAGAGACCCAGTACTTC.

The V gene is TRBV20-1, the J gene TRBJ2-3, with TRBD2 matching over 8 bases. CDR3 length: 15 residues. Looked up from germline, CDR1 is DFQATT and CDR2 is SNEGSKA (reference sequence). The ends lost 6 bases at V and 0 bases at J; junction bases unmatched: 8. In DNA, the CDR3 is TGCAGTGCAGAGGGAGCTAGCGGGAGCACAGATACGCAGTATTTT. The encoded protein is CSAEGASGSTDTQYF.

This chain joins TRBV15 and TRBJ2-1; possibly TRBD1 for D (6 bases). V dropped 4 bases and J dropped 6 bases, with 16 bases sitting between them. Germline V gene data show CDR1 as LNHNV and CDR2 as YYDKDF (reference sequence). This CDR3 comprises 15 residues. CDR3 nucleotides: TGTGCCACCAGCACCCGACAGGCTGGGGTCAATGAGCAGTTCTTC. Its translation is CATSTRQAGVNEQFF.

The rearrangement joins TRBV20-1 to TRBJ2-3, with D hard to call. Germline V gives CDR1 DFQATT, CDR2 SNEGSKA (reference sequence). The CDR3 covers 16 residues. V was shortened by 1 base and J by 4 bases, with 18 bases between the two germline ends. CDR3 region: CSARGFDRRPADTQYF. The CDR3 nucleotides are TGCAGTGCTAGAGGTTTTGACCGACGTCCCGCAGATACGCAGTATTTT.

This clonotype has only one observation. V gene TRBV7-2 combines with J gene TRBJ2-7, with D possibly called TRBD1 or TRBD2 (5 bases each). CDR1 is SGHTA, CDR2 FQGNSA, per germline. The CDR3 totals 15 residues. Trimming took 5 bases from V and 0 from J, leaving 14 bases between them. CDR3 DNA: TGTGCCAGCAGCCCCGGGGCCAATCCCTCCTACGAGCAGTACTTC. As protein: CASSPGANPSYEQYF.

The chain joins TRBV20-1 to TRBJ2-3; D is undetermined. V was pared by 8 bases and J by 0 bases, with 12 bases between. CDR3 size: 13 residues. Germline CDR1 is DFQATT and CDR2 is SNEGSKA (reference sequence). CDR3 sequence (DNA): TGCAGTAACCTAAGGGCTAGCACAGATACGCAGTATTTT. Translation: CSNLRASTDTQYF.

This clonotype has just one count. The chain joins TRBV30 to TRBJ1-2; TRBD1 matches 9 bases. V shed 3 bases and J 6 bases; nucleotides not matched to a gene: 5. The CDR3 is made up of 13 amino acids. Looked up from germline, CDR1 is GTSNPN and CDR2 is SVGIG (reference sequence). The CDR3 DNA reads TGTGCCTGGAGGATACAGGGGGCACATGGCTACACCTTC. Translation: CAWRIQGAHGYTF.

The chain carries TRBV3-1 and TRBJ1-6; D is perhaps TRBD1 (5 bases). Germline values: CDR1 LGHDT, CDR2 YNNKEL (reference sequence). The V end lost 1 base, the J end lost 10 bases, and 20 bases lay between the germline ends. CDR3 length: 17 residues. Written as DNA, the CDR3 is TGTGCCAGCAGCCAAGTCCCAACCGGGACCATTCCCTCACCCCTCCACTTT. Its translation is CASSQVPTGTIPSPLHF.

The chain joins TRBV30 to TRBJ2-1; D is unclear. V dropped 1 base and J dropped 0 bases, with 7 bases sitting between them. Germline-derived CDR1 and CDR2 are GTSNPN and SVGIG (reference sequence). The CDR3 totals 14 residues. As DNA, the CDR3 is TGTGCCTGGAGTGCAGTGAGCTCCTACAATGAGCAGTTCTTC. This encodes CAWSAVSSYNEQFF.

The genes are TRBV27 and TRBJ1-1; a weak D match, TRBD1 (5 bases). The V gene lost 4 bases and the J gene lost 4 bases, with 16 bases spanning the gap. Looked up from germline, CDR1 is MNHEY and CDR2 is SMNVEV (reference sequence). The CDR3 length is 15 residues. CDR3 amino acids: CASSSGGVWGTEAFF. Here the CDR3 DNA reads TGTGCCAGCAGTTCGGGGGGGGTTTGGGGCACTGAAGCTTTCTTT.

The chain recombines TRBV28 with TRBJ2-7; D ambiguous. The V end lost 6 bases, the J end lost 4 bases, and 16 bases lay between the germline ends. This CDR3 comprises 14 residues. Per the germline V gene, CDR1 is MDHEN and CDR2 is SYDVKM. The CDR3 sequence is CASSPPGYVYEQYF. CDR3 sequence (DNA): TGTGCCAGCAGCCCACCCGGGTACGTGTACGAGCAGTACTTC.

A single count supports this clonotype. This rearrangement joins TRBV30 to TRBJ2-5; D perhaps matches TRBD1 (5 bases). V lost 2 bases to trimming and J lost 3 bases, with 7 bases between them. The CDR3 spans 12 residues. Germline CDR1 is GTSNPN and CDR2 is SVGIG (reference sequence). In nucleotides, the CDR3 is TGTGCCTGGAGTTCAGGGAAAGAGACCCAGTACTTC. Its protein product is CAWSSGKETQYF.

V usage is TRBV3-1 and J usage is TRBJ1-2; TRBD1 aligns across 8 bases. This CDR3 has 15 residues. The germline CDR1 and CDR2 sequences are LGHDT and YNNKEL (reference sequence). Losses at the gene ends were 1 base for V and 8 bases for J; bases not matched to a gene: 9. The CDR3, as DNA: TGTGCCAGCAGCCAAGGGACAGGGCCGGCGGGGGGCTACACCTTC. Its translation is CASSQGTGPAGGYTF.

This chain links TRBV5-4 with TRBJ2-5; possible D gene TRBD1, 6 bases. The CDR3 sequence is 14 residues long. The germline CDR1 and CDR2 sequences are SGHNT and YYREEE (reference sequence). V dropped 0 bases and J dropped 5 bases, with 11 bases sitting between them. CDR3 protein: CASSLAGALETQYF. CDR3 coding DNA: TGTGCCAGCAGCTTGGCAGGGGCTTTGGAGACCCAGTACTTC.

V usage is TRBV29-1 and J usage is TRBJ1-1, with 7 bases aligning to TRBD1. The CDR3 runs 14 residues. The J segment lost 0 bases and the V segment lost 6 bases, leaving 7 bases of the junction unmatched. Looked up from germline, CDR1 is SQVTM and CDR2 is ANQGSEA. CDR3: CSVRTGGLNTEAFF. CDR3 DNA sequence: TGCAGCGTCCGGACAGGCGGACTGAACACTGAAGCTTTCTTT.

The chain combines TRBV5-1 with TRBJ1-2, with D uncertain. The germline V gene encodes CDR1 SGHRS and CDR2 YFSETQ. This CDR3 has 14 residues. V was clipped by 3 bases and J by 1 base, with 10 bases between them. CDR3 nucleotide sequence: TGCGCCAGCAGCTCGTTGTCAAATAACTATGGCTACACCTTC. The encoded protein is CASSSLSNNYGYTF.

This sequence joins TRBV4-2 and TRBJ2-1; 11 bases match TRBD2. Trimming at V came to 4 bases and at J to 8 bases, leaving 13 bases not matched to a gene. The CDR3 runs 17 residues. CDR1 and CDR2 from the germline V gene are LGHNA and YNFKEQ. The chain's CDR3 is CASSRFEPGLAVHEQFF. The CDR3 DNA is TGTGCCAGCAGCCGCTTTGAACCGGGACTAGCGGTTCATGAGCAGTTCTTC.